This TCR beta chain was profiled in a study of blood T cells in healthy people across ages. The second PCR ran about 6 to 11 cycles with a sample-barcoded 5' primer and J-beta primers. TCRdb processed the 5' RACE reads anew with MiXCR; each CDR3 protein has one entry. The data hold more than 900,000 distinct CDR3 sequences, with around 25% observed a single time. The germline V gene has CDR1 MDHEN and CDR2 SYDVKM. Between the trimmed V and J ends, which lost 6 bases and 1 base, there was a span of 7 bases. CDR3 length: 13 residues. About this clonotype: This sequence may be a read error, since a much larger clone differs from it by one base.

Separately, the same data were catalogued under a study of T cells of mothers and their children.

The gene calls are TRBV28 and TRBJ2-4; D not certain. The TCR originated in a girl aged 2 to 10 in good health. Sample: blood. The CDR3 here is CASSPQAKNIQYF. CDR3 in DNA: TGTGCCAGCAGCCCTCAGGCCAAAAACATTCAGTACTTC.